This T cell receptor (beta chain) was captured by sequencing in a study of cytomegalovirus exposure and HLA in healthy donors. General study results and limits: Analyses of presence/absence relied on an assumption of roughly uniform sequencing depth across donors. Using a false discovery rate of 0.05, a later analysis showed that 16,951 TCR beta sequences were associated with HLA alleles. Most of the CMV-associated TCR beta chains (in a later analysis) appeared to be HLA-restricted. The classifier reportedly diagnosed cytomegalovirus status with high sensitivity and specificity.

This clone was detected a few times. Its specificity is not known. Researchers ran the PCR with 60 Vbeta and 13 Jbeta primers. The repertoire was sequenced with immunoSEQ multiplex PCR; TCRdb's copy has only in-frame clones and lacks some. The table shows tens of thousands of clones, with around 60% occurring only once. J gave up 7 bases and V 4 bases, and 14 bases lay outside the gene matches. The CDR3 length is 16 residues. Germline V gene sequence: CDR1 MDHEN, CDR2 SYDVKM. Sequenced input: PBMCs. This sequence originates from a male donor in good health and CMV-seropositive. J is TRBJ2-7 and V is TRBV28; 9 positions agree with TRBD2. The CDR3 reads CASSSRVAGVRKEQYF. CDR3 nucleotide sequence: TGTGCCAGCAGTTCCCGAGTAGCGGGAGTAAGGAAGGAGCAGTACTTC. Based on the CDR3 plus reference TRBV28 and TRBJ2-7, the full variable domain is DVKVTQSSRYLVKRTGEKVFLECVQDMDHENMFWYRQDPGLGLRLIYFSYDVKMKEKGDIPEGYSVSREKKERFSLILESASTNQTSMYLCASSSRVAGVRKEQYFGPGTRLTVT.